This T cell receptor (beta chain) was obtained from a study of OX40 agonist ivuxolimab in advanced cancers. Only in-frame clones appear in the TCRdb table, and some are missing; sequencing was by immunoSEQ multiplex PCR. The table includes roughly 120,000 clones, 75% to 90% detected once. About this clone itself: What it binds is unknown.

Study-wide findings and caveats: Also showing low normalized T-cell clonal expansion were some of the nonresponders.

V trimming: 6 bases; J trimming: 0 bases; junction bases outside the gene matches: 5. This CDR3 spans 14 amino acids. The V gene's germline CDR1 is MNHEY and CDR2 SMNVEV (reference sequence). This receptor was obtained from an adult with an advanced solid tumor such as melanoma, head and neck, liver or kidney cancer. Sequenced here: CD4+ or CD8+ T cells sorted from blood, sampled in a trial of the OX40 agonist ivuxolimab. The V call is TRBV27, the J call TRBJ2-7, with 7 nucleotides matching TRBD1. The CDR3 nucleotides read TGTGCCAGCAGAAACCCAGGGGGCTCCTACGAGCAGTACTTC. Protein sequence: CASRNPGGSYEQYF.